This TCR beta chain emerged from a study of lymphopenia after photon versus proton radiotherapy. Whole-study results and caveats: After the lymphocyte nadir, photon-treated repertoires showed oligoclonal expansion, especially of CD8+ Temra cells. Proton therapy kept repertoires fairly stable, unlike photons, which gained effector/memory cells.

Details on this clone: Its antigen remains unidentified.

Only in-frame clones appear in the TCRdb table, and some are missing; sequencing was by immunoSEQ multiplex PCR. The sample contains approximately 170,000 clones, about 88% of which appear only once. This CDR3 has 15 amino acids. CDR1 and CDR2 from the germline V gene are SEHNR and FQNEAQ (reference sequence). V trimming: 4 bases; J trimming: 6 bases; junction bases outside the gene matches: 7. The sequenced sample was peripheral blood, obtained from a patient treated with photon-based radiotherapy. This receptor was obtained from a man aged 45 to 65 with gastric cancer. The gene calls are TRBV7-9 and TRBJ2-2, with TRBD1 matching 8 bases. This CDR3 reads CASSSPGQVPGELFF. CDR3 coding DNA: TGTGCCAGCAGCTCGCCGGGACAGGTGCCCGGGGAGCTGTTTTTT.